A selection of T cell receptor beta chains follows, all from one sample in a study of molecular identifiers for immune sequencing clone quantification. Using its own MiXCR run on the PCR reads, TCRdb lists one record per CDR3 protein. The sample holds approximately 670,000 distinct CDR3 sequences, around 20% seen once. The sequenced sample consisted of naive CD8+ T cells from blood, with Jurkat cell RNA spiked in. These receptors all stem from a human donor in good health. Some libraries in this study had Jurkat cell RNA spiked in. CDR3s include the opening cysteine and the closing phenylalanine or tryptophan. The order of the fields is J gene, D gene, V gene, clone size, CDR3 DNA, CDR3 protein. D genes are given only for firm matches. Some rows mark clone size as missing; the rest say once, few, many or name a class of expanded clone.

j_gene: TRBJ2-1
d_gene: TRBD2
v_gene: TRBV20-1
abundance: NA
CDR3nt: TGCAGTGCTAGAGATCTGGGACTAGCGCTCCCCAAGGGCTACAATGAGCAGTTCTTC
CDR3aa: CSARDLGLALPKGYNEQFF

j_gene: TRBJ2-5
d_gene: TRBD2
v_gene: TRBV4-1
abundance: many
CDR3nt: TGCGCCAGCAGCCAAGAATCGCGGGGGCAAGAGACCCAGTACTTC
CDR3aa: CASSQESRGQETQYF

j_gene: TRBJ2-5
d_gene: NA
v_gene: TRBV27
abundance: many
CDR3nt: TGTGCCAGCAGTTCCACATACCAAGAGACCCAGTACTTC
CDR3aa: CASSSTYQETQYF

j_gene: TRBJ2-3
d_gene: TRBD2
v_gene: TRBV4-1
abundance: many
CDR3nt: TGCGCCAGCAGCCCCCGGACTAGCGGCACAGATACGCAGTATTTT
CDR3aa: CASSPRTSGTDTQYF

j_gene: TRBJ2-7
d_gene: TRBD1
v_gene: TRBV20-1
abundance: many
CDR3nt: TGCAGTGCCCTGGACAGGGGGATGTACGAGCAGTACTTC
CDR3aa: CSALDRGMYEQYF

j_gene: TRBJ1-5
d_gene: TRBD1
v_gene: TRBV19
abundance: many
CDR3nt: TGTGCCAGTAGTGAAGGGACAGGATTTAATCAGCCCCAGCATTTT
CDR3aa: CASSEGTGFNQPQHF

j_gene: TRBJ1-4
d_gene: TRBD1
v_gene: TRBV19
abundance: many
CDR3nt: TGTGCCAGTAGTACTGATGACAGGGTTAATGAAAAACTGTTTTTT
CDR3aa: CASSTDDRVNEKLFF

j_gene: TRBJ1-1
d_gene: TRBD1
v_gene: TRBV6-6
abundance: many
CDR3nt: TGTGCCAGCAGCCAGGGGGCCTGGGACACTGAAGCTTTCTTT
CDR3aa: CASSQGAWDTEAFF

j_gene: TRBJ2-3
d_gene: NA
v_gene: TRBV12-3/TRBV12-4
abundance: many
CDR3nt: TGTGCCAGCAGTTCTAAGGCACGAGATACGCAGTATTTT
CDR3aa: CASSSKARDTQYF

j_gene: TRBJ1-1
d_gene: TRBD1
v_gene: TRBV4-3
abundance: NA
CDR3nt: TGCGCCAGCAGCCAAGCGTCAGGGGGAATGAACACTGAAGCTTTCTTT
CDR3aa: CASSQASGGMNTEAFF

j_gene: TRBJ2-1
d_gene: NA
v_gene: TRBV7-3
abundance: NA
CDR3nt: TGTGCCAGCAGCTCTCTTCCAGGGAGCTCCTACAATGAGCAGTTCTTC
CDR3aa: CASSSLPGSSYNEQFF

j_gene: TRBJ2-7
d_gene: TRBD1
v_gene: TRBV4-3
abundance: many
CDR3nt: TGCGCCAGCAGCCAAGATCAACGACAGGGGGCTAACGAGCAGTACTTC
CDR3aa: CASSQDQRQGANEQYF

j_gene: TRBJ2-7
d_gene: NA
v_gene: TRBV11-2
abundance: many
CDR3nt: TGTGCCAGCAGCCTAGGGGCGCTAGCAGGCTACGAGCAGTACTTC
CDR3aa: CASSLGALAGYEQYF

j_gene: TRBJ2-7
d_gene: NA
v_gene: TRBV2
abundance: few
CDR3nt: TGTGCCAGCAGTGAAAACCTAGTATCCTACGAGCAGTACTTC
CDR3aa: CASSENLVSYEQYF